This T cell receptor beta chain was documented in a study of spatial heterogeneity in lung cancer. Study-wide results and caveats: Within tumors, counts of expanded alpha and beta TCRs tracked tumor mutation counts.

Germline V gene lookup returns CDR1 SGDLS and CDR2 YYNGEE. With 7 bases removed from V and 3 bases from J, the gap between germline ends came to 14 bases. The CDR3 spans 15 residues. Every molecule of TCR cDNA had its own unique molecular identifier. TCRdb called the 5' RACE reads again in MiXCR, with one record for every CDR3 protein. The sample has about 14,000 distinct CDR3 sequences, roughly 4.7% seen once; the top ten hold around 20%. Noted time point: sample taken at primary tumor resection. Donors were around 70 untreated early-stage non-small cell lung cancer patients. Whole RNA, isolated from tumor, nontumor lung or frozen PBMC, was sequenced without prior sorting. This clonotype has at least ten counts. Its target is unknown.

This receptor was obtained from a female donor with early-stage non-small cell lung cancer. The source was lung tumor tissue, collected at surgery. This chain joins TRBV9 and TRBJ1-6; D unresolved. The CDR3 protein is CASAGEPYYNSPLHF. The DNA for the CDR3 is TGTGCCAGCGCCGGGGAGCCGTACTATAATTCACCCCTCCACTTT.